These 10 T cell receptor beta chains share one sample of origin, sequenced in a study of control samples from healthy donors and cancer patients. The repertoire was sequenced with immunoSEQ multiplex PCR; TCRdb's copy has only in-frame clones and lacks some. The data hold some 140,000 clones, with around 95% observed a single time. Sequenced material: blood. The receptor source for this set is a man between 40 and 49 years old in good health.

This rearrangement joins TRBV3-1 (or the pseudogene TRBV3-2) to TRBJ2-7, with a tentative D call TRBD2 (5 bases). This CDR3 is 13 amino acids long. V lost 8 bases and J lost 0, with 11 bases in between. Germline V gene data show CDR1 as LGHDT and CDR2 as YNNKEL (reference sequence). CDR3 in DNA: TGTGCCAGCGGAGACTACGGCTCCTACGAGCAGTACTTC. This gives the protein CASGDYGSYEQYF.

The chain joins TRBV19 to TRBJ1-1; the D gene is possibly TRBD1 (5 bases). The germline V and J ends were trimmed by 7 bases and 4 bases, with 16 bases remaining between them. This CDR3 is built from 14 residues. Germline CDR1 reads LNHDA; CDR2 reads SQIVND (reference sequence). CDR3 amino acids: CASKVFGAGTEAFF. Written as DNA, the CDR3 is TGTGCCAGTAAGGTATTTGGGGCTGGCACTGAAGCTTTCTTT.

The rearrangement joins TRBV19 to TRBJ1-2, with TRBD1 as a possible D gene (6 bases). Germline CDR1 and CDR2: LNHDA and SQIVND (reference sequence). This CDR3 is built from 14 residues. V lost 1 base, J lost 4 bases, and 10 bases lay in between. CDR3 sequence (DNA): TGTGCCAGTAGTATAGGCAGGGGCGCCTATGGCTACACCTTC. Amino acids: CASSIGRGAYGYTF.

The CDR3 DNA reads TGTGCCAGCTCACCACGCCAAGGCAGCTCTGGGGCCAACGTCCTGACTTTC. Residues: CASSPRQGSSGANVLTF. The chain has TRBV18 and TRBJ2-6, with D hard to call. This CDR3 is 17 amino acids long. Germline assignment: CDR1 KGHSH and CDR2 LQKENI. Trimming took off 1 base at V and 0 bases at J, with 10 bases between the two ends.

The V call is TRBV27, the J call TRBJ2-5, with 13 bases identical to TRBD2. This CDR3 has 17 amino acids. Germline loops: CDR1 MNHEY, CDR2 SMNVEV (reference sequence). The trim removed 5 bases at V and 2 bases at J, leaving 8 bases unmatched. As DNA, the CDR3 is TGTGCCAGCAGTCCCCGACTAGCGGGGGGCACTCAAGAGACCCAGTACTTC. Translated: CASSPRLAGGTQETQYF.

V and J are TRBV7-6 and TRBJ2-7; D unclear. Germline CDR1 SGHVS, CDR2 FNYEAQ. V was cut by 2 bases and J by 7 bases, with 9 bases left in between. CDR3 length: 12 residues. CDR3 in amino acids: CASSLKSSEQYF. The DNA of the CDR3 is TGTGCCAGCAGCTTAAAGTCTAGTGAGCAGTACTTC. The whole variable domain, filled in from reference TRBV7-6 and TRBJ2-7, reads GAGVSQSPRYKVTKRGQDVALRCDPISGHVSLYWYRQALGQGPEFLTYFNYEAQQDKSGLPNDRFSAERPEGSISTLTIQRTEQRDSAMYRCASSLKSSEQYFGPGTRLTVT.

V is TRBV28 and J is TRBJ1-1; 7 bases align to TRBD1. The CDR3 runs to 14 residues. Trimming took 6 bases from V and 6 from J; bases not matched to a gene: 10. Per germline, CDR1 MDHEN and CDR2 SYDVKM. As DNA, the CDR3 is TGTGCCAGCAGCCCCGGGACAGTTGACGCTGAAGCTTTCTTT. This codes for CASSPGTVDAEAFF.

The chain has TRBV11-2 and TRBJ1-5; TRBD1 agrees at 9 bases. The CDR3 contains 17 residues. In germline, CDR1 is SGHAT, CDR2 FQNNGV. J gave up 4 bases and V 4 bases, and 11 bases lay outside the gene matches. CDR3 sequence: CASSSGQGSGLNQPQHF. The CDR3 DNA is TGTGCCAGCAGCTCAGGACAGGGGTCGGGCTTAAATCAGCCCCAGCATTTT.

V usage is TRBV6-5 and J usage is TRBJ1-2; 8 nucleotides line up with TRBD1. Trimming removed 6 bases from V and 6 bases from J; junction bases left unmatched: 6. The CDR3 spans 13 residues. The germline CDR1 and CDR2 sequences are MNHEY and SVGAGI. CDR3 sequence (DNA): TGTGCCAGCAGCCAAGACAGGGGCGATGGCTACACCTTC. Translated, it gives CASSQDRGDGYTF.

The CDR3 here is CASSLGSSYNEQFF. In DNA form, the CDR3 reads TGTGCCAGCAGCTTGGGGAGCTCCTACAATGAGCAGTTCTTC. The chain is built from TRBV5-5 and TRBJ2-1, with unresolved D. From germline, CDR1 is SGHKS and CDR2 YYEKEE (reference sequence). The CDR3 runs 14 residues. V gave up 0 bases and J gave up 0 bases, with 4 bases separating them.